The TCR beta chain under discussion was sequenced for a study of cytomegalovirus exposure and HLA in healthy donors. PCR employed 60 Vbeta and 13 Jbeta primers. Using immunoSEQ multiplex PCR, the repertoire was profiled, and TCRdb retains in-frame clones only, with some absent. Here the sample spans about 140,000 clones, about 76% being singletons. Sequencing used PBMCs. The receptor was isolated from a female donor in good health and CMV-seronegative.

CDR3 bases: TGTGCCAGCATCATAAGCGGGAGGATCCCAGGTCGGCAGTTCTTC. Translation: CASIISGRIPGRQFF. The chain carries TRBV6-5 and TRBJ2-1; TRBD2 agrees at 9 bases. Germline-derived CDR1 and CDR2 are MNHEY and SVGAGI. Unmatched junction bases numbered 16, after V lost 7 bases and J lost 12 bases. The CDR3 is made up of 15 amino acids.